The source of this T cell receptor beta chain is a study of T cells in Graves' hyperthyroidism and ophthalmopathy. On the study more broadly: Upon initial diagnosis and before any treatment, peripheral blood was collected. Study-level points and caveats: Within blood appeared most thyroid clonotypes that had expanded above 0.001.

This clonotype was picked up many times. The antigen remains unidentified. Amplification targeted TCR beta CDR3 regions from RNA transcripts. First-round RT-PCR with HTBI primers amplified the TCR CDR3 region. TCRdb re-called the multiplex PCR reads through MiXCR, storing one row per CDR3 protein. The data hold fewer than 450,000 distinct CDR3 sequences, with around 20% observed a single time. V lost 1 base and J lost 6, with 10 bases in between. This CDR3 region has 14 residues. The clonotype was recovered from a man between 18 and 35 years old with Graves' ophthalmopathy. The chain combines TRBV12-3 or TRBV12-4 with TRBJ1-3, with TRBD1 as a possible D gene (6 bases). The sample consisted of blood. The DNA for the CDR3 is TGTGCCAGCAGTTTAGTTGAGGGGGTAAACACCATATATTTT. This translates into CASSLVEGVNTIYF.